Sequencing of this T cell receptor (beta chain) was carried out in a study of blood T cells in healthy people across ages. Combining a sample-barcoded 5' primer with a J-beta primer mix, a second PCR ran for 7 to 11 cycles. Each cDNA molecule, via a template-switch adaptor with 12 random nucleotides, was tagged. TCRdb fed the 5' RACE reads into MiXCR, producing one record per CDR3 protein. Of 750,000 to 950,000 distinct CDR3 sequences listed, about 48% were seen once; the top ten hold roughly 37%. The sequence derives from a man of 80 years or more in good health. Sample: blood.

The CDR3 coding sequence is TGTGCCAGCATGTCCCGGGACAGGGTCGCTGGGGCCAACGTCCTGACTTTC. Translating it yields CASMSRDRVAGANVLTF. The chain is built from TRBV28 and TRBJ2-6; TRBD1 agrees at 9 bases. Trimming took 7 bases from V and 2 from J; bases not matched to a gene: 9. This CDR3 spans 17 amino acids. CDR1 and CDR2 from the germline V gene are MDHEN and SYDVKM.